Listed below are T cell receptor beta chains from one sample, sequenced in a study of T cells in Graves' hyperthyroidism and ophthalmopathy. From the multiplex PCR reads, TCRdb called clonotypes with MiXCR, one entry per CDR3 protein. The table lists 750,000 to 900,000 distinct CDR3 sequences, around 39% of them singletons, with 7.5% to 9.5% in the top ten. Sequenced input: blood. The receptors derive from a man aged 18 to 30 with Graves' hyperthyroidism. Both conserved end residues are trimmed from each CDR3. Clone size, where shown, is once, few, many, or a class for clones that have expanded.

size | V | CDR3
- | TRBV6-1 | ASSDAVTEAF
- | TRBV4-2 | ASSQDSNRGRSPLH
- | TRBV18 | ASSPGTFEAF
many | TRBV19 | ASSTRTGAKIQPLH
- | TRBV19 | ASTWGTGNTEAF
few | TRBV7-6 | ASRSEAWETQY
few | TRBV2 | ASSGDSVYEQY
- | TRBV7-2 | ASSGERVEQY
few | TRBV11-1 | ASSLESGPGELF
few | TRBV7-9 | ASSSLGLAGSDEQY
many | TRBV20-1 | SARVVTEAF
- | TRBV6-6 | ASSYPPGYEQY
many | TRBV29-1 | SVWTGTNTEAF
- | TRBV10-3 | AISDPATAGGDGYT
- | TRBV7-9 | ASSLPGQNNEKLF
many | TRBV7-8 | ASSLAAGETQY
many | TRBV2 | ASRPSSYNSPLH
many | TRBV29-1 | SAHGGTDYEQY
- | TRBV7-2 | ASSQYGLTENTEAF
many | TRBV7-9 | ASSPGTGRGTEAF
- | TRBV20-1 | SATQGTLRETQY
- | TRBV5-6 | ASSPVHFQGTQY
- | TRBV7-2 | ASSQVGVQETQY
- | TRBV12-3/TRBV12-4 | ASSLAGGQGPQH
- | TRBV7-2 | ASSLKITGPVGNTEAF
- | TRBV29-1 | STQGNQPQH
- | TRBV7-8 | ASSQGFLQFY
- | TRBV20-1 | SARDRDPNYGYT
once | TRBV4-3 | ASSPHFRTAMNTEAF
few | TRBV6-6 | ASSTGGWNSGNTIY